These T cell receptor beta chains were read from a single sample in a study of blood T cell repertoires in COVID-19. Here immunoSEQ multiplex PCR was the method, and the copy in TCRdb shows in-frame clones only, minus some. Here the sample spans about 35,000 clones, around four fifths being singletons. Sample: peripheral blood. These receptors were obtained from a man between 45 and 60 years old with acute or convalescent COVID-19. Both conserved end residues are part of each CDR3. D genes are given only for firm matches. Rows may omit the clone size; those that give it use once, few, many or a size class.

DNA,CDR3,D,J,size,V
TGTGCCAGCAGCGTAGCGGACACCTCCTACGAGCAGTACTTC,CASSVADTSYEQYF,.,TRBJ2-7,.,TRBV9
TGTGCCAGCAGTGTAGACGGGAATCAGCCCCAGCATTTT,CASSVDGNQPQHF,.,TRBJ1-5,.,TRBV6-6
TGTGCCAGCAGTTTGTCACAGGGCGGCCGTGGCTACACCTTC,CASSLSQGGRGYTF,.,TRBJ1-2,.,TRBV28
TGTGCCAGCAGCACTCTCCACGGCAATGAGCAGTTCTTC,CASSTLHGNEQFF,.,TRBJ2-1,.,TRBV7-9
TGCGCCAGCAGCGCACAGGGGACAGATACGCAGTATTTT,CASSAQGTDTQYF,TRBD1,TRBJ2-3,.,TRBV5-1
TGTGCCACCCTGCGCCCGGGGGGCTCCTACGAGCAGTACTTC,CATLRPGGSYEQYF,TRBD2,TRBJ2-7,few,TRBV27
TGTGCCAGCAGCTTGGTCGGCGGTGCAGATACGCAGTATTTT,CASSLVGGADTQYF,.,TRBJ2-3,.,TRBV5-4
TGTGCCAGCAGTTTAGCCGGGACAGCGAACTATGGCTACACCTTC,CASSLAGTANYGYTF,TRBD1,TRBJ1-2,once,TRBV27
TGTGCCAGTAGAAAAGAGGAGGGGAACACTGAAGCTTTCTTT,CASRKEEGNTEAFF,.,TRBJ1-1,.,TRBV19
TGTGCCAGCAGTCATCGGGACAGGGGCCCCTACGAGCAGTACTTC,CASSHRDRGPYEQYF,TRBD1,TRBJ2-7,few,TRBV25-1
TGTGCCAGCAGTGACCAGGGACAGGGGGTTGAAGCTTTCTTT,CASSDQGQGVEAFF,TRBD1,TRBJ1-1,.,TRBV25-1
TGTGCCAGCAGTAGGACAGGCTACTACGAGCAGTACTTC,CASSRTGYYEQYF,TRBD1,TRBJ2-7,few,TRBV6-5
TGCGCCAGCAGTGACGGAGGGATTGATGAGCAGTTCTTC,CASSDGGIDEQFF,.,TRBJ2-1,.,TRBV10-1
TGTGCCAGCAGCAGACTTAGTAGTGATGAGCAGTTCTTC,CASSRLSSDEQFF,.,TRBJ2-1,.,TRBV27
TGTGCCAGCAGGCCTCGAACAGGGGACTACTATGGCTACACCTTC,CASRPRTGDYYGYTF,TRBD1,TRBJ1-2,.,TRBV2
TGTGCCAGCAGCCGACAGGGTCAGATAGCAATCAGCACGCAGCATTTT,CASSRQGQIAISTQHF,TRBD1,TRBJ1-5,.,TRBV28
TGTGCCAGCTCCTCTGACAGGGCCACTGAAGCTTTCTTT,CASSSDRATEAFF,TRBD1,TRBJ1-1,.,TRBV18
TGTGCCAGCAGTACCCAGGCTTATCGGCCCTACGAGCAGTACTTC,CASSTQAYRPYEQYF,.,TRBJ2-7,.,TRBV11-2
TGTGCCTGGAGCACTAGCGGGGGCCCTGAGCAGTTCTTC,CAWSTSGGPEQFF,TRBD2,TRBJ2-1,.,TRBV30
TGTGCCAGCAGCTTAGCCGCGGGGGGAGTGAACACTGAAGCTTTCTTT,CASSLAAGGVNTEAFF,.,TRBJ1-1,.,TRBV11-1
TGTGCCAGCAGTCCCTGGGCGGACTACACTGAAGCTTTCTTT,CASSPWADYTEAFF,.,TRBJ1-1,.,TRBV28
TGTGCCAGCAGCTTCGAGGGACAGGGATCCTACGAGCAGTACTTC,CASSFEGQGSYEQYF,TRBD1,TRBJ2-7,.,TRBV7-9
TGTGCCAGCAGCCAAGAAGGACTAGCGGGAGTTGGCACAGATACGCAGTATTTT,CASSQEGLAGVGTDTQYF,TRBD2,TRBJ2-3,.,TRBV14
TGCGCCAGCAGCTTAGGGACATCAGGTGAAAAACTGTTTTTT,CASSLGTSGEKLFF,.,TRBJ1-4,.,TRBV5-1
TGCGCCATCTCGACTAGCCCTAGATATACGGTGGAGACCCAGTACTTC,CAISTSPRYTVETQYF,TRBD2,TRBJ2-5,.,TRBV5-1
TGTGCCAGCAGCTTCGCAGGGGGCTACGCCACTGAAGCTTTCTTT,CASSFAGGYATEAFF,TRBD1,TRBJ1-1,.,TRBV7-2
TGTGCCAGCAGGTCCGACAGAAGATATCAGCCCCAGCATTTT,CASRSDRRYQPQHF,.,TRBJ1-5,.,TRBV6-1
TGTGCCAGCAGCTTGGGGGCAGCCTTAAGATCCGGAAACACCATATATTTT,CASSLGAALRSGNTIYF,.,TRBJ1-3,.,TRBV5-6
TGTGCCAGCACCGCGGGACAGGGACACTCCTACGAGCAGTACTTC,CASTAGQGHSYEQYF,TRBD1,TRBJ2-7,.,TRBV7-9
TGTGCCAGCTCCGAGCGGCGGGCTAAAGAGACCCAGTACTTC,CASSERRAKETQYF,.,TRBJ2-5,.,TRBV18
TGTGCCATCGCGACGACAGGGGACCACGAGCAGTACTTC,CAIATTGDHEQYF,TRBD1,TRBJ2-7,.,TRBV10-3
TGCGCCAGCAGCCCGGACACCTACGAGCAGTACTTC,CASSPDTYEQYF,.,TRBJ2-7,.,TRBV5-1
TGTGCCAGCAGTGAAGCGAACAGGTACAATGAGCAGTTCTTC,CASSEANRYNEQFF,.,TRBJ2-1,.,TRBV6-1
TGCGCCAGCAGCTCCGGGACTAGAGACTCCTACGAGCAGTACTTC,CASSSGTRDSYEQYF,TRBD2,TRBJ2-7,few,TRBV5-1
TGCGCCAGCAGTAGTCAGGGAAACAATGAGCAGTTCTTC,CASSSQGNNEQFF,.,TRBJ2-1,few,TRBV5-1
TGTGCCACCAGCAGAGGGGCAAAGTACGAGCAGTACTTC,CATSRGAKYEQYF,.,TRBJ2-7,.,TRBV15
TGTGCCAGCAGTGAGTGGGCAGGGGCTGGAAACACCATATATTTT,CASSEWAGAGNTIYF,.,TRBJ1-3,few,TRBV2
TGTGCCAGCAGCCAAGATAGAGGAGGGTTTGGGAATCAGCCCCAGCATTTT,CASSQDRGGFGNQPQHF,.,TRBJ1-5,.,TRBV3-1/TRBV3-2
TGTGCCACCAGCAGAGATCCTAGCGGTCAAGAGACCCAGTACTTC,CATSRDPSGQETQYF,TRBD2,TRBJ2-5,.,TRBV15
TGTGCCAGCAGTTCACAACAGGGTTGGACAGATACGCAGTATTTT,CASSSQQGWTDTQYF,.,TRBJ2-3,.,TRBV27
TGTGCCAGCAGTTTGGGGGCGGATCGTGGAAACACCATATATTTT,CASSLGADRGNTIYF,.,TRBJ1-3,.,TRBV27
TGTGCCAGCAGAGAGTTTAGTACTGAAGCTTTCTTT,CASREFSTEAFF,.,TRBJ1-1,.,TRBV6-5
TGTGCCAGCAACGGACTAGCGGGTAACAATGAGCAGTTCTTC,CASNGLAGNNEQFF,TRBD2,TRBJ2-1,.,TRBV2
TGTGCCAGCAGCTCCTCAAGGGGGAGCTCCTACAATGAGCAGTTCTTC,CASSSSRGSSYNEQFF,.,TRBJ2-1,.,TRBV5-6
TGTGCTAGTGGTCAGTATCCGGGGACAGGTTCGATCAAGCCCCAGCATTTT,CASGQYPGTGSIKPQHF,TRBD1,TRBJ1-5,once,TRBV12-5
TGTGCCAGCTCACCACCAGCGCAGGGCGGTGAAAAACTGTTTTTT,CASSPPAQGGEKLFF,.,TRBJ1-4,once,TRBV18
TGTGCCAGCAGCTCCCGACTTCAGGCGGGGTATGGCTACACCTTC,CASSSRLQAGYGYTF,.,TRBJ1-2,.,TRBV7-9
TGTGCCAGTAGTATAGAGGACAACAATCAGCCCCAGCATTTT,CASSIEDNNQPQHF,.,TRBJ1-5,few,TRBV19
TGTGCCAGCAGTTCCGGGACTAGCGGGACGAATGAGCAGTTCTTC,CASSSGTSGTNEQFF,TRBD2,TRBJ2-1,.,TRBV28
TGCGCCAGCGCGCTGGGACAGGGTAACTCTGGAAACACCATATATTTT,CASALGQGNSGNTIYF,TRBD1,TRBJ1-3,.,TRBV5-1